The 9 T cell receptor beta chains below come from one sample, sequenced in a study of beta chain features in type 1 diabetes. Overall study results and limits: TCRB CDR3 length was moderately but significantly reduced in all four CD4+ subsets of Type 1 diabetes patients.

Expressed TCRB transcripts were sequenced, since all the RNA that had been isolated was reverse transcribed. Repertoires were generated with immunoSEQ multiplex PCR, while TCRdb's copy carries only in-frame clones and drops some. This table holds around 650,000 clones, roughly 12% found once. These receptors lack a known antigen. The sample was naive CD4+ T cells from blood. Source of these receptors: a man younger than 40 with type 1 diabetes.

V and J are TRBV7-9 and TRBJ2-7, with 7 bases matching TRBD2. This CDR3 has 15 residues. V was clipped by 5 bases and J by 1 base; unmatched bases: 8. Per germline, CDR1 SEHNR and CDR2 FQNEAQ (reference sequence). CDR3 in amino acids: CASSLTGGKSYEQYF. The CDR3 DNA follows: TGTGCCAGCAGCCTAACGGGGGGTAAATCCTACGAGCAGTACTTC.

This clone was recorded a few times. This chain links TRBV18 with TRBJ2-7; maybe TRBD1 (6 bases). V was clipped by 2 bases and J by 5 bases, with 13 bases between them. The CDR3 has 14 residues. Germline CDR1 and CDR2: KGHSH and LQKENI. CDR3 DNA: TGTGCCAGCTCACCATTGGGGGCAGGGGACGAGCAGTACTTC. Translated, it gives CASSPLGAGDEQYF.

The chain links TRBV30 to TRBJ1-6; tentative D call: TRBD1 (6 bases). The CDR3 sequence is 13 residues long. CDR1 and CDR2 from the germline V gene are GTSNPN and SVGIG (reference sequence). Trimming stripped 4 bases from V and 5 bases from J, with 9 bases between. CDR3 loop: CAWTRQDNSPLHF. DNA of the CDR3: TGTGCCTGGACGAGACAGGATAATTCACCCCTCCACTTT.

The CDR3 DNA follows: TGTGCCAGCAGCGTAGGATTGGACAGTGCGGACATTCAGTACTTC. Its protein is CASSVGLDSADIQYF. This chain joins TRBV9 and TRBJ2-4, with D perhaps TRBD1 (6 bases). Germline loops: CDR1 SGDLS, CDR2 YYNGEE. There are 15 residues in the CDR3. V was cut by 0 bases and J by 8 bases, with 15 bases left in between.

There are a few counts of this clone. V is TRBV7-9 and J is TRBJ2-7, with D unclear. V lost 4 bases and J 7 bases, leaving 14 bases between the germline ends. This CDR3 is built from 13 residues. Per germline, CDR1 SEHNR and CDR2 FQNEAQ (reference sequence). CDR3 loop: CASSSDVYGEQYF. In nucleotides, the CDR3 is TGTGCCAGCAGCTCAGACGTCTACGGGGAGCAGTACTTC.

This sequence joins TRBV5-6 and TRBJ1-1; no firm D call. This CDR3 spans 14 amino acids. V was trimmed by 0 bases and J by 4 bases, leaving 10 bases between them. CDR1 and CDR2 from the germline V gene are SGHDT and YYEEEE. The CDR3 DNA reads TGTGCCAGCAGCTTGGAAAAGGGAAGCACTGAAGCTTTCTTT. Translated: CASSLEKGSTEAFF.

The rearrangement links TRBV7-9 to TRBJ2-7; D remains unclear. The germline CDR1 and CDR2 sequences are SEHNR and FQNEAQ (reference sequence). The CDR3 sequence is 15 residues long. V lost 4 bases and J 2 bases, leaving 15 bases between the germline ends. In nucleotides, the CDR3 is TGTGCCAGCAGCTCCTTTAGAGAAGCAACCTACGAGCAGTACTTC. Amino acid sequence: CASSSFREATYEQYF.

As for this clone: The sample contains more than one DNA sequence encoding this CDR3. V usage is TRBV7-9 and J usage is TRBJ1-2; D is ambiguous. V gave up 5 bases and J gave up 4 bases, with 8 bases separating them. The germline CDR1 and CDR2 sequences are SEHNR and FQNEAQ (reference sequence). The CDR3 spans 12 residues. The DNA of the CDR3 is TGTGCCAGCAGCCCAGACCCCTATGGCTACACCTTC. This codes for CASSPDPYGYTF.

This clone was seen a few times. This CDR3 is CASSYRRGGPDTQYF. CDR3 bases: TGTGCCAGCAGTTACCGAAGAGGGGGCCCAGATACGCAGTATTTT. V and J are TRBV6-5 and TRBJ2-3, with 7 bases that match TRBD1. The CDR3 is 15 amino acids. Germline-derived CDR1 and CDR2 are MNHEY and SVGAGI. Trimming removed 2 bases from V and 4 bases from J; junction bases left unmatched: 6.